One TCR beta chain is described in this entry. Its antigen is as yet unknown. TRB cDNA was prepared as libraries by UMI-labeled 5' RACE. TCRdb reworked the 5' RACE reads into one entry per CDR3 protein, no DNA. Here the sample table reports approximately 49,000 distinct CDR3 sequences. This entry is derived from a study of CXCR3-negative and CXCR3-positive naive CD8 T cells. Study summary: Each library held about 1.5 +/- 0.3 million TRB reads, 110 million to 150 million in total.

Findings of the study overall: Comparably high diversity marked both naive subsets, whereas memory CD8+ cells had much lower diversity. Naive CXCR3-negative cells resembled naive CXCR3-positive cells in TRBV-TRBJ usage; memory cells differed. The level of CXCR3 expression partially decreased after cryopreservation; the majority of assays used fresh PBMCs.

There are 14 residues in the CDR3. The germline CDR1 and CDR2 sequences are MRHNA and SNTAGT. V usage is TRBV6-4 and J usage is TRBJ2-3; the TCRdb D gene call, TRBD1, has no DNA to confirm it. The sample comprised memory CD8+ T cells from blood. This receptor was identified in a human donor in good health. Some clones in this sample may be carry-over from other donors' samples. This chain's CDR3 is CASSGGAGADTQYF.